A selection of T cell receptor beta chains follows, all from one sample in a study of blood T cell repertoires in COVID-19. Data came from immunoSEQ multiplex PCR; TCRdb stores just in-frame clones and leaves some out. The table lists under 200,000 clones, approximately 91% of them singletons. The sample taken for sequencing was peripheral blood. The receptors derive from a man younger than 35 with acute or convalescent COVID-19. The CDR3 runs from the conserved cysteine through the conserved F or W. A D gene is named only where the DNA matches it firmly. Size is omitted from some rows. Given values are once, few, many or a class for expanded clones.

.	TRBD1	TRBV15	20	TRBJ1-3	CATSRDRQGATGASGNTIYF	TGTGCCACCAGCAGAGATAGGCAGGGGGCAACAGGGGCCTCTGGAAACACCATATATTTT
.	.	TRBV3-1/TRBV3-2	14	TRBJ2-5	CASSQWTLQETQYF	TGTGCCAGCAGCCAGTGGACTCTACAAGAGACCCAGTACTTC
.	.	TRBV6-4	13	TRBJ1-2	CARYTGPYRGYTF	TGTGCCAGATACACAGGCCCCTATCGAGGCTACACCTTC
few	.	TRBV29-1	15	TRBJ1-5	CSVVIAGGSNQPQHF	TGCAGCGTTGTAATCGCGGGAGGCTCAAATCAGCCCCAGCATTTT
.	.	TRBV21-1	14	TRBJ2-5	CASSTREGNETQYF	TGTGCCAGCAGCACCAGGGAGGGTAATGAGACCCAGTACTTC
.	.	TRBV9	14	TRBJ1-5	CASSVGQANQPQHF	TGTGCCAGCAGCGTAGGGCAGGCGAATCAGCCCCAGCATTTT
.	.	TRBV7-6	12	TRBJ2-1	CASSLPSVEQFF	TGTGCCAGCAGCTTACCATCGGTTGAGCAGTTCTTC
.	TRBD2	TRBV3-1/TRBV3-2	15	TRBJ2-2	CASSRRGAVTGELFF	TGTGCCAGCAGCCGGCGGGGGGCCGTCACCGGGGAGCTGTTTTTT
.	TRBD1	TRBV2	18	TRBJ2-7	CASTPGTGVSSAYYEQYF	TGTGCCAGTACGCCCGGGACAGGGGTGTCTAGCGCTTATTACGAGCAGTACTTC
once	.	TRBV11-2	15	TRBJ1-1	CASSLVRDANTEAFF	TGTGCCAGCAGCTTAGTGCGGGACGCGAACACTGAAGCTTTCTTT
.	TRBD1	TRBV12-5	14	TRBJ2-5	CASGLGQGEETQYF	TGTGCTAGTGGTCTAGGACAGGGTGAAGAGACCCAGTACTTC
.	TRBD1	TRBV30	14	TRBJ1-5	CAWSETGGGQPQHF	TGTGCCTGGAGTGAAACAGGGGGCGGACAGCCCCAGCATTTT
.	.	TRBV6-2/TRBV6-3	17	TRBJ1-1	CASSSLGTPEGNTEAFF	TGTGCCAGCAGTTCCCTCGGGACACCTGAGGGGAACACTGAAGCTTTCTTT
.	TRBD1	TRBV24-1	15	TRBJ2-7	CATSEDDRAVSEQYF	TGTGCCACCAGTGAAGACGACAGGGCCGTCTCCGAGCAGTACTTC
.	TRBD2	TRBV4-2	15	TRBJ2-3	CASSPRLAGRDTQYF	TGTGCCAGCAGCCCGCGGCTAGCGGGCAGAGATACGCAGTATTTT
.	.	TRBV7-8	15	TRBJ2-7	CASSLGGDFTPEQYF	TGTGCCAGCAGCTTAGGAGGGGACTTCACCCCCGAGCAGTACTTC
.	TRBD1	TRBV11-2	19	TRBJ1-3	CASSKSLGDRVRSGNTIYF	TGTGCCAGCAGCAAAAGCCTGGGGGACAGAGTACGCTCTGGAAACACCATATATTTT
.	.	TRBV5-1	16	TRBJ2-3	CASSLGTSKSTDTQYF	TGCGCCAGCAGCCTGGGGACTTCGAAAAGCACAGATACGCAGTATTTT
.	.	TRBV27	16	TRBJ1-5	CASSLYGGDSNQPQHF	TGTGCCAGCAGTTTATATGGAGGGGATAGCAATCAGCCCCAGCATTTT
.	.	TRBV9	18	TRBJ1-4	CASSPIPGMSGTNEKLFF	TGTGCCAGCAGCCCCATCCCAGGGATGAGTGGGACTAATGAAAAACTGTTTTTT
.	TRBD1	TRBV6-5	14	TRBJ2-7	CASSPNDRGDEQYF	TGTGCCAGCAGTCCCAATGACAGGGGGGACGAGCAGTACTTC
.	TRBD1	TRBV12-3/TRBV12-4	13	TRBJ2-7	CASSPGQGAEQYF	TGTGCCAGCAGCCCTGGACAGGGTGCCGAGCAGTACTTC
.	TRBD2	TRBV6-6	16	TRBJ2-7	CASSWASGRASYEQYF	TGTGCCAGCAGTTGGGCTAGCGGGAGGGCCTCCTACGAGCAGTACTTC
.	.	TRBV3-1/TRBV3-2	15	TRBJ1-6	CASSQGGGYNSPLHF	TGTGCCAGCAGCCAAGGTGGAGGGTATAATTCACCCCTCCACTTT
.	TRBD1	TRBV19	17	TRBJ1-5	CASSILPGQGSNQPQHF	TGTGCCAGTAGTATCCTGCCGGGACAGGGGAGTAATCAGCCCCAGCATTTT
.	.	TRBV15	17	TRBJ2-3	CATSRDGRTSGTDTQYF	TGTGCCACCAGCAGAGATGGTAGGACTTCTGGCACAGATACGCAGTATTTT
.	.	TRBV2	14	TRBJ1-1	CASSQLGLGTEAFF	TGTGCCAGTAGTCAACTGGGCTTAGGTACTGAAGCTTTCTTT
once	TRBD1	TRBV5-1	15	TRBJ1-2	CASSLVGQQNYGYTF	TGCGCCAGCAGCTTGGTGGGACAGCAGAACTATGGCTACACCTTC
.	.	TRBV12-5	14	TRBJ1-1	CASGLMTGNTEAFF	TGTGCTAGTGGTTTGATGACAGGGAACACTGAAGCTTTCTTT
.	.	TRBV4-1	13	TRBJ2-7	CASSRQTGYEQYF	TGCGCCAGCAGCCGACAGACGGGCTACGAGCAGTACTTC
.	TRBD1	TRBV3-1/TRBV3-2	14	TRBJ1-6	CASSRGQGSSPLHF	TGTGCCAGCAGCCGGGGACAGGGGAGCTCACCCCTCCACTTT
.	.	TRBV19	12	TRBJ2-7	CASSPGANEQYF	TGTGCCAGTAGTCCAGGGGCCAACGAGCAGTACTTC
once	TRBD1	TRBV19	14	TRBJ2-2	CASSLGTGSGELFF	TGTGCCAGTAGTTTAGGGACAGGTTCCGGGGAGCTGTTTTTT
.	.	TRBV5-1	15	TRBJ1-2	CASSLEGAINYGYTF	TGCGCCAGCAGCTTGGAAGGGGCCATAAACTATGGCTACACCTTC
.	.	TRBV11-2	15	TRBJ2-6	CASSSSRAGANVLTF	TGTGCCAGCAGCTCAAGCAGGGCCGGGGCCAACGTCCTGACTTTC
once	.	TRBV6-5	15	TRBJ2-3	CASSYLWEGTDTQYF	TGTGCCAGCAGTTATCTGTGGGAGGGCACAGATACGCAGTATTTT
.	.	TRBV5-5	14	TRBJ1-2	CASSRADSNYGYTF	TGTGCCAGCAGCCGGGCCGACAGTAACTATGGCTACACCTTC
once	TRBD2	TRBV9	15	TRBJ2-1	CASSDGVAGDNEQFF	TGTGCCAGCAGCGACGGGGTAGCGGGGGACAATGAGCAGTTCTTC
once	.	TRBV29-1	12	TRBJ2-3	CSGQGFTDTQYF	TGCAGCGGTCAGGGGTTCACAGATACGCAGTATTTT
.	.	TRBV6-5	15	TRBJ1-5	CASSRREGGNQPQHF	TGTGCCAGCAGTCGCCGGGAGGGAGGCAATCAGCCCCAGCATTTT
.	TRBD1	TRBV18	13	TRBJ1-6	CASSGQANSPLHF	TGTGCCAGCTCCGGACAGGCTAATTCACCCCTCCACTTT
.	.	TRBV12-5	15	TRBJ1-1	CASGVIPQGNTEAFF	TGTGCTAGTGGCGTCATCCCACAGGGGAACACTGAAGCTTTCTTT
.	TRBD1	TRBV2	16	TRBJ2-1	CASSDSATGWYNEQFF	TGTGCCAGCAGTGATTCTGCGACAGGGTGGTACAATGAGCAGTTCTTC
.	.	TRBV24-1	11	TRBJ2-7	CATSGGHEQYF	TGTGCCACCAGTGGGGGCCACGAGCAGTACTTC